The 3 T cell receptor beta chains presented below share a single source sample, sequenced in a study of T cell responses to AZD1222 COVID-19 vaccine. Libraries were prepared by immunoSEQ multiplex PCR; TCRdb keeps only in-frame clonotypes and omits some of them. The sample shows tens of thousands of clones, around 85% of them seen only once. The starting material was peripheral blood, obtained 28 days after the second AZD1222 dose. Every receptor here comes from an adult who received the AZD1222 COVID-19 vaccine.

This clone was detected once. The V gene is TRBV29-1, the J gene TRBJ1-1; D not certain. Germline values: CDR1 SQVTM, CDR2 ANQGSEA. With 3 bases removed from V and 6 bases from J, the gap between germline ends came to 8 bases. The CDR3 contains 11 residues. CDR3 DNA sequence: TGCAGCGTTGAGGGAGTCCCTGAAGCTTTCTTT. Protein product: CSVEGVPEAFF.

This chain connects TRBV28 to TRBJ2-7, with D hard to call. Trimming shortened V by 5 bases and J by 0 bases, and 14 bases separated the two germline ends. The CDR3 has 15 residues. The germline gives CDR1 MDHEN, CDR2 SYDVKM. CDR3 in amino acids: CASSPRGRSSYEQYF. The CDR3, as DNA: TGTGCCAGCAGTCCGCGAGGACGGAGCTCCTACGAGCAGTACTTC. Drawing the rest from reference TRBV28 and TRBJ2-7, the complete variable domain is DVKVTQSSRYLVKRTGEKVFLECVQDMDHENMFWYRQDPGLGLRLIYFSYDVKMKEKGDIPEGYSVSREKKERFSLILESASTNQTSMYLCASSPRGRSSYEQYFGPGTRLTVT.

The chain carries TRBV18 and TRBJ1-5, with 8 bases identical to TRBD1. The ends lost 3 bases at V and 4 bases at J; junction bases unmatched: 2. CDR3 size: 14 residues. CDR1 is KGHSH, CDR2 LQKENI, per germline. CDR3 bases: TGTGCCAGCTCACCGGGACAGGCAAATCAGCCCCAGCATTTT. Translation: CASSPGQANQPQHF. Using reference TRBV18 and TRBJ1-5 for the parts outside the CDR3, the full variable domain is NAGVMQNPRHLVRRRGQEARLRCSPMKGHSHVYWYRQLPEEGLKFMVYLQKENIIDESGMPKERFSAEFPKEGPSILRIQQVVRGDSAAYFCASSPGQANQPQHFGDGTRLSIL.